The entry below describes one TCR beta chain. Its antigen has not been determined. Base qualities are not provided; no much larger clone lies one nucleotide away. TCR CDR3 regions were amplified from genomic DNA by multiplex PCR using the deep immunoSEQ assay. Genomic DNA extracted from each cell subset was distributed evenly over all wells of several immunoSEQ 96-well plates, and each plate served as one replicate. For sorted subsets, each replicate PCR was loaded with roughly 190 ng genomic DNA, equivalent to 30,000 or so T cell genomes. Purified libraries were measured with a Qubit 3.0 fluorometer, size-checked on a Bioanalyzer 2100, and measured again with the KAPA Library Quantification kit. A separate single-read 150-cycle Illumina NextSeq 550 flow cell was used to sequence each immunoSEQ 96-well plate. On the study's bioinformatics: Because the immunoSEQ output held only junctional sequences and lacked quality scores, the filtering could not match the filtering applied to full-length reads. To assign V/J genes and CDR3, sequences were annotated using PyIR, a Python wrapper for IgBLAST v1.9, with IMGT germline references. Reads with weak V/J assignments (E-value above 1e-6), missing CDR3, stop codons, out-of-frame junctions, or ambiguous translated residues were removed. A V3J clonotype was defined by an identical inferred V gene, J gene, and CDR3 amino acid sequence. Percentage overlap between repertoires was calculated by dividing the number of shared unique clonotypes by the size of the smaller repertoire. Richness of each repertoire was evaluated using RTK rarefaction, the Chao1 estimator, and Recon v2.1 estimates of unobserved clonotypes. For all TCRbeta clonotypes obtained by the gDNA method from a few donors, generation probabilities were computed with OLGA. Drawn from immuneACCESS, this table holds only the in-frame rearrangements with V and J called that TCRdb kept. Clones are partly lost; checked studies trace under half to an unresolved V gene and leave the rest unexplained. The DNA was the basis for D and trimming; V, J and clone size are from that table. The sample yields 740,000 or so clones; about three quarters were counted once. The top ten hold around 1.8% of the sample.

Healthy HIV-negative adults with no recently reported acute infections or vaccinations were included as donors. All donors were Caucasian adults living in Nashville, Tennessee, USA. CD4+ T cells were enriched through magnetic negative selection, after which naive cells were positively selected on CD45RA and the remaining negative fraction served as the memory subset. Blood was collected by leukapheresis, and PBMCs were isolated by Ficoll-Histopaque density gradient centrifugation and then cryopreserved in liquid nitrogen vapor phase. Analytical flow cytometry was used to check the purity and quantity of every magnetically sorted T cell population. Each sorted fraction had its genomic DNA isolated and then quantified by UV absorbance on a Nanodrop 2000c. These data originate in a study of shared clonotypes between healthy human individuals (TCRdb year 2020). Notes on the research overall: A few men and a couple of women, aged 18 to 49 years, made up the cohort. For each donor, CD4 naive and CD4 memory were each run on three plates, CD8 naive on two plates, and CD8 memory on one plate. To estimate repertoire size and how much clonotypes are shared between individuals, the study performed deep sequencing of blood TCR repertoires from roughly five healthy adults. Libraries were prepared and TCR repertoires were sequenced by different laboratories using diverse techniques, in order to increase sequencing depth and limit assay-specific biases. Each donor's leukapheresis produced roughly between roughly 0.94 and 9.5 billion PBMCs.

Results the study describes overall, beyond this receptor: Naive subsets generally had larger estimated clonotype richness than memory subsets. The genetic and exposure-history diversity represented was limited by the small number of donors. Incomplete sequencing was indicated by rarefaction of sorted-subset datasets, despite the large sequencing depth. Sampling was limited to blood, and TCR repertoires in tissue likely differ from TCR repertoires in blood. Sharing across a few donors was observed for about 5% of naive CD4, 3.5% of naive CD8, 2% to 2.5% of memory CD4, and roughly 0.43% of memory CD8 clonotypes. Higher generation probabilities were observed for clonotypes shared by all four sorted-subset donors than for non-shared clonotypes. Pairwise subsampling indicated that sequencing depth was expected to affect the degree of clonotype sharing among donors.

CDR3 length: 15 amino acids, cysteine to phenylalanine. Only the CDR3 DNA is retained, 45 bases long and in frame from the first base. CDR1 LNHDA and CDR2 SQIVND are derived from the germline V gene (reference sequence). For this chain, trimming is 4 bases at the V end and 8 bases at the J end, and the number of junction bases without a gene match is 6. The sequencing sample was made of memory CD4+ T cells sorted from blood. The sample's cell subset or site, from its label and the paper: CD45RA-negative fraction. The chain is made from TRBV19 and TRBJ2-2; TRBD2 agrees with 11 junctional bases. This TCR was recovered from a woman aged 25-40 years in good health. The base sequence is TGTGCCAGTAGTAGACTGACTAGCGGGACAGGGGAGCTGTTTTTT. This sequence encodes CASSRLTSGTGELFF. Reference TRBV19 and TRBJ2-2 genes cover what lies past the CDR3, so the full variable domain is DGGITQSPKYLFRKEGQNVTLSCEQNLNHDAMYWYRQDPGQGLRLIYYSQIVNDFQKGDIAEGYSVSREKKESFPLTVTSAQKNPTAFYLCASSRLTSGTGELFFGEGSRLTVL.